The rows below give T cell receptor beta chains drawn from one sample of a study of blood T cell repertoires in COVID-19. Clones were sequenced by immunoSEQ multiplex PCR, and TCRdb holds only the in-frame ones, with some missing. The sample gives approximately 440,000 clones, roughly 87% of which show up once; 0.7% is in the top ten. The sample comprised PBMCs or T cells enriched from blood (not recorded which). The receptor set was obtained from a woman between 18 and 29 years old who had recovered from COVID-19. Both conserved end residues are trimmed from each CDR3. D genes are given only for firm matches.

CDR3 protein: ASRRNRDPYNSPLH
CDR3 length: 14
J gene: TRBJ1-6
V gene: TRBV2
D gene: NA

CDR3 protein: ASSPGGWNTEAF
CDR3 length: 12
J gene: TRBJ1-1
V gene: TRBV5-4
D gene: NA

CDR3 protein: ASSWLAGFTDTQY
CDR3 length: 13
J gene: TRBJ2-3
V gene: TRBV5-1
D gene: TRBD2

CDR3 protein: ASSVAVTANTGELF
CDR3 length: 14
J gene: TRBJ2-2
V gene: TRBV9
D gene: NA

CDR3 protein: ASSYSTAGGSNSYEQY
CDR3 length: 16
J gene: TRBJ2-7
V gene: TRBV6-2/TRBV6-3
D gene: TRBD2

CDR3 protein: ASSQLVANTEAF
CDR3 length: 12
J gene: TRBJ1-1
V gene: TRBV7-6
D gene: NA

CDR3 protein: ASSWWGQGTTEAF
CDR3 length: 13
J gene: TRBJ1-1
V gene: TRBV5-1
D gene: TRBD1

CDR3 protein: ASSQGAHEKLF
CDR3 length: 11
J gene: TRBJ1-4
V gene: TRBV25-1
D gene: TRBD1

CDR3 protein: ACHKGLQLNEKLF
CDR3 length: 13
J gene: TRBJ1-4
V gene: TRBV30
D gene: NA

CDR3 protein: ASSQVNSLFVNTEAF
CDR3 length: 15
J gene: TRBJ1-1
V gene: TRBV4-1
D gene: NA

CDR3 protein: AWTSGTGGSSPLH
CDR3 length: 13
J gene: TRBJ1-6
V gene: TRBV30
D gene: TRBD1

CDR3 protein: ASSYYRGYTTRGNTIY
CDR3 length: 16
J gene: TRBJ1-3
V gene: TRBV7-9
D gene: TRBD1

CDR3 protein: ASSLQGFPEAF
CDR3 length: 11
J gene: TRBJ1-1
V gene: TRBV12-3/TRBV12-4
D gene: TRBD1

CDR3 protein: ASSTGTGGGQPQH
CDR3 length: 13
J gene: TRBJ1-5
V gene: TRBV6-5
D gene: TRBD1

CDR3 protein: ASSRPGASVRSGANVLT
CDR3 length: 17
J gene: TRBJ2-6
V gene: TRBV4-1
D gene: NA

CDR3 protein: ASSQGEERY
CDR3 length: 9
J gene: TRBJ2-7
V gene: TRBV4-1
D gene: NA

CDR3 protein: ASRRTYSLAKNIQY
CDR3 length: 14
J gene: TRBJ2-4
V gene: TRBV2
D gene: NA

CDR3 protein: ASSLERGGHGYT
CDR3 length: 12
J gene: TRBJ1-2
V gene: TRBV28
D gene: NA

CDR3 protein: AWSSGSGANYGYT
CDR3 length: 13
J gene: TRBJ1-2
V gene: TRBV30
D gene: NA

CDR3 protein: ASSLSGGRQETQY
CDR3 length: 13
J gene: TRBJ2-5
V gene: TRBV5-1
D gene: TRBD2

CDR3 protein: ASSSGTGNTEAF
CDR3 length: 12
J gene: TRBJ1-1
V gene: TRBV19
D gene: TRBD1

CDR3 protein: ASSQYRQVQGYT
CDR3 length: 12
J gene: TRBJ1-2
V gene: TRBV5-6
D gene: NA

CDR3 protein: ASSLFAGYEQY
CDR3 length: 11
J gene: TRBJ2-7
V gene: TRBV7-9
D gene: NA

CDR3 protein: ASTTGDGRYGYT
CDR3 length: 12
J gene: TRBJ1-2
V gene: TRBV6-5
D gene: TRBD1

CDR3 protein: ASSPDGDEQY
CDR3 length: 10
J gene: TRBJ2-7
V gene: TRBV4-1
D gene: NA

CDR3 protein: SASGGNLFYEQY
CDR3 length: 12
J gene: TRBJ2-7
V gene: TRBV20-1
D gene: NA

CDR3 protein: ASSHGRGWRWDEQF
CDR3 length: 14
J gene: TRBJ2-1
V gene: TRBV4-2
D gene: TRBD2

CDR3 protein: ASSPIPPGQGFTGELF
CDR3 length: 16
J gene: TRBJ2-2
V gene: TRBV18
D gene: TRBD1

CDR3 protein: ASSLLEREIGAF
CDR3 length: 12
J gene: TRBJ1-1
V gene: TRBV6-5
D gene: NA

CDR3 protein: ASSSAPNEQF
CDR3 length: 10
J gene: TRBJ2-1
V gene: TRBV9
D gene: NA

CDR3 protein: ASSLCTPGCGYT
CDR3 length: 12
J gene: TRBJ1-2
V gene: TRBV28
D gene: NA

CDR3 protein: ASSLSRGTGSGYT
CDR3 length: 13
J gene: TRBJ1-2
V gene: TRBV27
D gene: NA

CDR3 protein: ASSPKGENEQF
CDR3 length: 11
J gene: TRBJ2-1
V gene: TRBV19
D gene: NA

CDR3 protein: ASMSRQGTVSEQY
CDR3 length: 13
J gene: TRBJ2-7
V gene: TRBV6-5
D gene: TRBD1

CDR3 protein: AWSTQGNTEAF
CDR3 length: 11
J gene: TRBJ1-1
V gene: TRBV30
D gene: NA

CDR3 protein: ASSLPGSGGAYNEQF
CDR3 length: 15
J gene: TRBJ2-1
V gene: TRBV5-6
D gene: TRBD2

CDR3 protein: ASSPTSGGDTGELF
CDR3 length: 14
J gene: TRBJ2-2
V gene: TRBV5-1
D gene: TRBD2

CDR3 protein: ASTPTGAQYGYT
CDR3 length: 12
J gene: TRBJ1-2
V gene: TRBV28
D gene: TRBD1

CDR3 protein: SAPSRDTQY
CDR3 length: 9
J gene: TRBJ2-3
V gene: TRBV20-1
D gene: NA

CDR3 protein: ASTGGTGKGETQY
CDR3 length: 13
J gene: TRBJ2-5
V gene: TRBV2
D gene: TRBD1

CDR3 protein: ASSLETGPSTDTQY
CDR3 length: 14
J gene: TRBJ2-3
V gene: TRBV5-6
D gene: NA

CDR3 protein: ASSSPRLAISYEQY
CDR3 length: 14
J gene: TRBJ2-7
V gene: TRBV28
D gene: TRBD2

CDR3 protein: ASSLLAGSTDTQY
CDR3 length: 13
J gene: TRBJ2-3
V gene: TRBV2
D gene: TRBD2

CDR3 protein: ASSPGQGRGDTQY
CDR3 length: 13
J gene: TRBJ2-3
V gene: TRBV5-1
D gene: TRBD1

CDR3 protein: ASSLAEGYEQY
CDR3 length: 11
J gene: TRBJ2-7
V gene: TRBV7-2
D gene: NA

CDR3 protein: ASSSERSTDTQY
CDR3 length: 12
J gene: TRBJ2-3
V gene: TRBV5-1
D gene: NA

CDR3 protein: ALGQGRHGYT
CDR3 length: 10
J gene: TRBJ1-2
V gene: TRBV30
D gene: TRBD1

CDR3 protein: ASSSTGGTNTGELF
CDR3 length: 14
J gene: TRBJ2-2
V gene: TRBV11-3
D gene: TRBD1